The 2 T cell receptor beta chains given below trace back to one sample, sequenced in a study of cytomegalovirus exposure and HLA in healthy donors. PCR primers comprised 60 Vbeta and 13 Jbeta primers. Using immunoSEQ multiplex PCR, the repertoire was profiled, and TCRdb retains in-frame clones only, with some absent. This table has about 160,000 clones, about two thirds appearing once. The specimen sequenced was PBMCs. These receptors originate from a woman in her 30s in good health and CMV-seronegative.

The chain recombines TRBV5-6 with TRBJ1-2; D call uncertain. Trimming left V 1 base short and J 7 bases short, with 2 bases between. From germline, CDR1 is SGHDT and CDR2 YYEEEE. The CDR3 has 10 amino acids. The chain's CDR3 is CASSLLGYTF. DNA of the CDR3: TGTGCCAGCAGCTTGCTTGGCTACACCTTC.

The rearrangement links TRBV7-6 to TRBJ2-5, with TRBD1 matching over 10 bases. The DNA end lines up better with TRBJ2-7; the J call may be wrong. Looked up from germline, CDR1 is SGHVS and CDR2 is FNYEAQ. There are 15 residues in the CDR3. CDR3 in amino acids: CASVDAGQGRYEQYF. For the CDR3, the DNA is TGTGCCAGTGTAGATGCGGGACAGGGGCGCTACGAGCAGTACTTC.